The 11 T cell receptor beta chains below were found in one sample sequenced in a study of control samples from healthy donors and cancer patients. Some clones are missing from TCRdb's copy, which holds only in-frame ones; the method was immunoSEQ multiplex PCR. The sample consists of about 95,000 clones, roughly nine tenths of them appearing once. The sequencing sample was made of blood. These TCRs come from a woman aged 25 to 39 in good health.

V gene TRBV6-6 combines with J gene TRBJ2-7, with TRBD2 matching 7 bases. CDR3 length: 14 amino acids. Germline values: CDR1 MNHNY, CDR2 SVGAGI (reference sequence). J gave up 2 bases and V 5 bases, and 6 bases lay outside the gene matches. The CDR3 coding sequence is TGTGCCAGCAGTCCAACCGGGACTACCTACGAGCAGTACTTC. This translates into CASSPTGTTYEQYF.

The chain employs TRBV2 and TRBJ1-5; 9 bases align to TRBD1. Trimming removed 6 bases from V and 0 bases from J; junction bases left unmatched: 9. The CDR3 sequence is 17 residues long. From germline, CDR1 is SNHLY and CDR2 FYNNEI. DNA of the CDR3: TGTGCCAGCAGCGTCCCGGGACAGGGTACTAGCAATCAGCCCCAGCATTTT. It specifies CASSVPGQGTSNQPQHF.

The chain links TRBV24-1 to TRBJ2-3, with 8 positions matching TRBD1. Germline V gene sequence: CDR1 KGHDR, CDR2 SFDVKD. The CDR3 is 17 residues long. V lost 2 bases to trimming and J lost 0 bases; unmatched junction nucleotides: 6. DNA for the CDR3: TGTGCCACCAGTGATTCCGGGACAGGTCTCAGCACAGATACGCAGTATTTT. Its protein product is CATSDSGTGLSTDTQYF.

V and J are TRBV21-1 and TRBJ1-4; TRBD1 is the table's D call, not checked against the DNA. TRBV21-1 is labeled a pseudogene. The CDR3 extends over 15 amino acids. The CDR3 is CASSGQTATNEKLFF. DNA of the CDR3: TGTGCCAGCAGCGGACAGACTGCAACTAATGAAAAACTGTTTTTT.

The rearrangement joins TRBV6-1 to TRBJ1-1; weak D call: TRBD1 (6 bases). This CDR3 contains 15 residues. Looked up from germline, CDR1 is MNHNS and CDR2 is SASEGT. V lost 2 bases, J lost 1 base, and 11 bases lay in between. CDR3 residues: CASSEPGQPNTEAFF. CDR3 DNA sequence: TGTGCCAGCAGTGAACCGGGACAACCGAACACTGAAGCTTTCTTT.

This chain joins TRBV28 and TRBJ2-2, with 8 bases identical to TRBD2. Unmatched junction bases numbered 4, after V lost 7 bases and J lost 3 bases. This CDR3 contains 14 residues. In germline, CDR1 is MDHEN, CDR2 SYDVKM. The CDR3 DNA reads TGTGCCAGCACCTCACTAGCGGACACCGGGGAGCTGTTTTTT. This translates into CASTSLADTGELFF.

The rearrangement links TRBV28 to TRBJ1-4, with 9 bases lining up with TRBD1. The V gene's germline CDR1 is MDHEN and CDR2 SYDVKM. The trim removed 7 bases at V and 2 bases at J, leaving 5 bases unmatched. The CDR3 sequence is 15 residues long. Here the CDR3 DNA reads TGTGCCAGCAAACAGGGGGCAGGCACTAATGAAAAACTGTTTTTT. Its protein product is CASKQGAGTNEKLFF.

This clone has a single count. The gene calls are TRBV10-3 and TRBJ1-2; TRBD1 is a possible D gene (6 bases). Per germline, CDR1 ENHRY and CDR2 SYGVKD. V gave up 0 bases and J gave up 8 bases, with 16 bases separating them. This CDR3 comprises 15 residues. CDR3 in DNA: TGTGCCATCAGTGAGTCCGGGGGCAGGGAGGAGGGCTACACCTTC. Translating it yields CAISESGGREEGYTF.

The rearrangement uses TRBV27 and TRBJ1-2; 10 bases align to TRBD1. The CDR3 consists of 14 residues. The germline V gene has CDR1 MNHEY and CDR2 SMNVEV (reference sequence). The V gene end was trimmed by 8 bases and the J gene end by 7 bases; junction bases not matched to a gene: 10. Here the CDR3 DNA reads TGTGCCAGCGCGACAGGGGGCATCTATAGTGGCTACACCTTC. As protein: CASATGGIYSGYTF.

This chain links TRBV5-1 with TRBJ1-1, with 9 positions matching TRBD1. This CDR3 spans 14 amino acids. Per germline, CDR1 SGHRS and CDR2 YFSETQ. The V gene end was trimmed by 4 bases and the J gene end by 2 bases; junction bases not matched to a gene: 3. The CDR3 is CASSGGQGNTEAFF. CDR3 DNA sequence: TGCGCCAGCAGCGGGGGACAGGGTAACACTGAAGCTTTCTTT.

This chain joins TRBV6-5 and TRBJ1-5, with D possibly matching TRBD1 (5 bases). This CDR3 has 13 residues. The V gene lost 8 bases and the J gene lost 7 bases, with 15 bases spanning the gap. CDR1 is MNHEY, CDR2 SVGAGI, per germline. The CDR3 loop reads CASWHRGGQPQHF. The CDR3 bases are TGTGCCAGCTGGCATAGGGGAGGACAGCCCCAGCATTTT.